Listed below are T cell receptor beta chains from one sample, sequenced in a study of blood T cell repertoires in COVID-19. Data came from immunoSEQ multiplex PCR; TCRdb stores just in-frame clones and leaves some out. The sample lists 75,000 to 100,000 clones; about nine tenths were seen once. Sequenced sample: peripheral blood. The receptors derive from a woman aged 80 or older with acute or convalescent COVID-19. The CDR3 runs from the conserved cysteine through the conserved F or W.

V,J,CDR3
TRBV12-5,TRBJ1-5,CASGLSGGFTIYSNQPQHF
TRBV7-6,TRBJ1-1,CASSRVQSMNTEAFF
TRBV3-1/TRBV3-2,TRBJ2-1,CASSSNNEQFF
TRBV5-1,TRBJ1-4,CASSSEEGQVSEKLFF
TRBV7-2,TRBJ1-2,CASSLGLSGDGYTF
TRBV4-1,TRBJ2-7,CASSQIGVGEQYF
TRBV14,TRBJ1-4,CASSPTGTNEKLFF
TRBV6-5,TRBJ1-2,CASSSRDRLYGYTF
TRBV15,TRBJ1-2,CATSRERQGYGYTF
TRBV13,TRBJ2-1,CASSLSSGGYYNEQFF
TRBV3-1/TRBV3-2,TRBJ2-3,CASSPPRRGGTDTQYF
TRBV5-4,TRBJ1-2,CASSLGSTKGYGYTF
TRBV6-5,TRBJ1-1,CASSYSYTKKNTEAFF
TRBV27,TRBJ2-5,CASSSLKQVQETQYF
TRBV7-6,TRBJ2-2,CASSAGQGANTGELFF
TRBV3-1/TRBV3-2,TRBJ2-1,CASSQDRVSNEQFF
TRBV10-3,TRBJ1-1,CAISERTGQNTEAFF
TRBV29-1,TRBJ2-3,CSGFSLGSGRADTQYF
TRBV5-6,TRBJ2-7,CASSLGGRGTGSSYEQYF
TRBV29-1,TRBJ1-3,CSVDTGSGNTIYF
TRBV6-2/TRBV6-3,TRBJ2-7,CASSYSMAGDPYEQYF
TRBV19,TRBJ2-6,CASSIYPGLGANSGANVLTF
TRBV2,TRBJ2-7,CASTPDDTYYEQYF
TRBV18,TRBJ2-5,CASSPQVQGQETQYF
TRBV7-3,TRBJ1-1,CASSITWNTEAFF
TRBV19,TRBJ2-6,CASSRFVGSSGANVLTF
TRBV9,TRBJ2-1,CASSVEVGGFPGEQFF
TRBV5-1,TRBJ1-6,CASSLERLVGSPLHF
TRBV6-5,TRBJ1-2,CASSSGTRQALYGYTF
TRBV19,TRBJ1-4,CASSIGEKLFF
TRBV6-2/TRBV6-3,TRBJ1-2,CASSTTGPYGYTF
TRBV6-6,TRBJ2-5,CASSPAGGGETQYF
TRBV3-1/TRBV3-2,TRBJ1-1,CASSPWNRATEAFF
TRBV12-1,TRBJ1-4,CASTFSLAGYREKLFF
TRBV9,TRBJ2-7,CASSVGGTSSYEQYF
TRBV2,TRBJ2-3,CASSENGHQASRNF
TRBV7-3,TRBJ2-1,CASSLTGASGAFF
TRBV5-1,TRBJ1-4,CASSLAGPTNEKLFF
TRBV5-1,TRBJ1-1,CASSLRQGGLGTEAFF
TRBV5-1,TRBJ2-3,CASSEGQGSTDTQYF
TRBV28,TRBJ1-5,CASSLPDRGVQPQHF
TRBV18,TRBJ1-5,CASWTGTSNQPQHF
TRBV29-1,TRBJ2-1,CSVDGTLNSYNEQFF
TRBV2,TRBJ1-1,CASSASPLAPGQGWNTEAFF
TRBV6-5,TRBJ1-1,CASSRKDRGPEAFF
TRBV12-5,TRBJ2-3,CASGLSSRVNTQYF
TRBV7-2,TRBJ1-5,CASSLSTGGEKAQHF
TRBV19,TRBJ1-6,CASQEDSLSPLHF
TRBV5-1,TRBJ1-2,CASSGDRGQGYTF
TRBV15,TRBJ1-5,CATSRDNGENQPQHF
TRBV18,TRBJ2-5,CASSPPRGLGDLETQYF
TRBV6-2/TRBV6-3,TRBJ2-3,CASSPSLDRVGSDTQYF
TRBV15,TRBJ1-1,CATRELLNTEAFF
TRBV28,TRBJ2-2,CASSLGLAGGTGELFF
TRBV12-2,TRBJ2-7,CASRPGLAGDYYEQYF